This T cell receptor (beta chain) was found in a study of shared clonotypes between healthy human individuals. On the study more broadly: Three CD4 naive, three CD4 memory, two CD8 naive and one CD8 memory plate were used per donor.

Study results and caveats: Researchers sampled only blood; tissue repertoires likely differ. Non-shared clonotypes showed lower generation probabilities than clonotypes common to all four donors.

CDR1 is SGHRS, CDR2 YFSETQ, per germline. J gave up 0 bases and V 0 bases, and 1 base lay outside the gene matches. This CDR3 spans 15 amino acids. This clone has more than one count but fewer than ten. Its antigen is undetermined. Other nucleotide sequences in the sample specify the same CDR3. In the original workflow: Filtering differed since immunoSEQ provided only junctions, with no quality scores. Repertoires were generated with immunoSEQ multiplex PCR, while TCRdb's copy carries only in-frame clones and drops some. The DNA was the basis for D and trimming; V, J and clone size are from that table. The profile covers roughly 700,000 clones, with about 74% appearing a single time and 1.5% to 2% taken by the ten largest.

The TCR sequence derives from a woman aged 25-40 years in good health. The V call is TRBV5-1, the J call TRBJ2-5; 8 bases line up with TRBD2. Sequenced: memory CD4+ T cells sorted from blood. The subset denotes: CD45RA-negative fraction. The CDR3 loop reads CASSLVLADQETQYF. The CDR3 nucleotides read TGCGCCAGCAGCTTGGTACTAGCGGACCAAGAGACCCAGTACTTC.